This paragraph reports one TCR beta chain. Its target antigen remains unknown. One junction end does not reproduce the germline sequence, and a read error may be involved. The record originates from a study of blood T cells in healthy people across ages (dated by TCRdb to about 2015). With respect to the entire study: Template switching captured roughly one uniquely barcoded TCR beta cDNA molecule per two T cells in model experiments. The study measured age-related changes in TCR beta repertoire diversity using deep sequencing normalized with unique cDNA molecular identifiers. Donors were grouped into four age groups: young (average roughly 17 years), middle-aged (39), aged (roughly 67) and long-lived (just over 80). To avoid experimental bias, donors of different ages were spread randomly across the sequencing lanes. Using the same blood draw, the study looked at two additional independent replicas of 1 million unique cDNA reads for two donors, one aged 18 to 30 and the other aged 80 or older. The full study reports these points: Estimates of total diversity from one million sequenced T cells were regarded as lower bounds and underestimates. Donor CMV infection status was unknown, potentially confounding age-related changes in expanded clonotypes. Compared with the aged group, more naive CD4+ T cells, fewer expanded clones and increased TCR diversity were shown by the long-lived group, suggesting age selection. Observed TCR beta diversity correlated strongly with the percentage of naive T cells measured by flow cytometry. Observed TCR beta diversity per million T cells fell roughly linearly with age, and a significant reduction was already apparent by age around 39. Because profiling used bulk unsorted PBMCs, naive and antigen-experienced compartments could not be compared conclusively.

According to the germline V gene (reference sequence), CDR1 reads DFQATT and CDR2 reads SNEGSKA. The CDR3 spans 15 residues, from the cysteine through the phenylalanine. CDR3 DNA only is kept here, 45 bases in frame from base 1. Receptor amplification or capture employed 5' RACE. The instrument given in TCRdb is Illumina HiSeq 2500. A second PCR of about 7 to 12 cycles was run with a J-beta primer mix and a sample-barcoded 5' primer. Each TCR beta cDNA molecule received a unique molecular identifier from a template-switch 5' adaptor carrying 12 random nucleotides. At least 2.5 million CDR3-containing paired-end reads were obtained from each sample. First-strand cDNA was synthesized from all RNA with the Mint cDNA synthesis kit, primed by a TRBC-specific oligonucleotide. Following uracil-DNA glycosylase treatment, all cDNA underwent a first 18-cycle PCR with the universal primers M1SS and BC2_uni_R. Regarding the original processing steps: For normalization, 1 million high-quality reads, each with a distinct molecular identifier, were randomly selected from each sample. Reads with shared molecular identifiers were discarded instead of being binned into consensus sequences. CDR3 identification, clonotype clustering and error correction used MiTCR with a Q25 quality threshold and the strictest error-elimination algorithm. A nonparametric unseen species model with Euler transformation was used to estimate a lower bound on total TCR beta diversity. In-frame beta chains were kept once TCRdb had trimmed the public reads at Q25 with fastp and called clones with MiXCR. Rows with one shared CDR3 protein collapse into an entry with the most common genes and DNA. The V and J calls and clone size come from TCRdb's table, not from the authors' own analysis. The sample data list 1 million or so distinct CDR3 sequences, and around 43% of these were observed just once. Of the sample, 18% is held by the ten largest clones.

Donors were under 40 systemically healthy Caucasian individuals from Russia aged roughly 6 to 90 years. Each donor gave about 9.8 milliliters of peripheral blood, drawn into EDTA-treated Vacutainer tubes. Ficoll-Paque density-gradient centrifugation was used to isolate PBMCs, with at least 7 million per sample. Trizol reagent was used to extract total RNA from the PBMCs, yielding at least 5 micrograms per sample. Naive CD45RAhigh/CD27high T cell percentages were measured by flow cytometry on a PBMC aliquot from every donor. The sample comprised blood. This chain joins TRBV20-1 to TRBJ1-4; TRBD1 is perhaps the D gene, given 6 matching bases. The source is a woman aged 55-69 years in good health. The CDR3 has the sequence CSWGAFPPTNEKLFF. The DNA sequence follows: TGTTCTTGGGGGGCATTCCCGCCAACTAATGAAAAACTGTTTTTT.